What follows are 30 T cell receptor beta chains derived from one specimen sequenced in a study of T cells in localized non-small cell lung cancer. Data came from immunoSEQ multiplex PCR; TCRdb stores just in-frame clones and leaves some out. The sample lists 5,000 to 7,000 clones; around 84% were seen once. The sequencing here drew on PBMCs, taken before any cancer treatment. The receptors were sampled from a woman aged 40 to 75 with stage II lung adenocarcinoma.

The sample holds one count of this clone. V is TRBV28 and J is TRBJ2-3; 9 positions agree with TRBD1. The CDR3 consists of 15 residues. The germline V gene encodes CDR1 MDHEN and CDR2 SYDVKM. The J segment lost 3 bases and the V segment lost 9 bases, leaving 10 bases of the junction unmatched. CDR3 coding DNA: TGTGCCAGTCTACTCCGGGACAGGGTGACAGATACGCAGTATTTT. It translates to CASLLRDRVTDTQYF. Drawing the rest from reference TRBV28 and TRBJ2-3, the complete variable domain is DVKVTQSSRYLVKRTGEKVFLECVQDMDHENMFWYRQDPGLGLRLIYFSYDVKMKEKGDIPEGYSVSREKKERFSLILESASTNQTSMYLCASLLRDRVTDTQYFGPGTRLTVL.

The rearrangement uses TRBV9 and TRBJ2-7, with D possibly matching TRBD1 (5 bases). The V end was cut by 0 bases, the J end by 2 bases, with 15 bases between. Germline assignment: CDR1 SGDLS and CDR2 YYNGEE. The length of the CDR3 is 16 residues. In nucleotides, the CDR3 is TGTGCCAGCAGCGTAGCTCCTGACAGTCTAGCCTACGAGCAGTACTTC. Translation: CASSVAPDSLAYEQYF. Full variable domain (missing parts from reference TRBV9 and TRBJ2-7): DSGVTQTPKHLITATGQRVTLRCSPRSGDLSVYWYQQSLDQGLQFLIQYYNGEERAKGNILERFSAQQFPDLHSELNLSSLELGDSALYFCASSVAPDSLAYEQYFGPGTRLTVT.

The V gene is TRBV2, the J gene TRBJ1-1; TRBD1 aligns across 8 bases. With 8 bases clipped from V and 2 bases from J, the junction kept 7 bases outside the gene matches. CDR1 is SNHLY and CDR2 is FYNNEI in the germline V gene. CDR3 length equals 14 residues. The CDR3 bases are TGTGCCAGCCGGACAGGGACAGTTAACACTGAAGCTTTCTTT. This codes for CASRTGTVNTEAFF.

The rearrangement uses TRBV7-8 and TRBJ1-1; D gene uncertain. Trimming shortened V by 7 bases and J by 0 bases, and 12 bases separated the two germline ends. The CDR3 runs to 14 residues. In germline, CDR1 is SGHVS, CDR2 FQNEAQ. In nucleotides, the CDR3 is TGTGCCAGCATAGATATCAGGTTGAACACTGAAGCTTTCTTT. This encodes CASIDIRLNTEAFF.

The chain combines TRBV6-1 with TRBJ2-2; D uncertain. CDR3 length: 13 amino acids. The ends were cut back, 2 bases at V and 5 bases at J, with 6 bases in the middle. Germline CDR1 MNHNS, CDR2 SASEGT. In DNA form, the CDR3 reads TGTGCCAGCAGTGAAACCGGAACCGGGGAGCTGTTTTTT. It codes for CASSETGTGELFF.

The chain is built from TRBV7-9 and TRBJ2-3; D might be TRBD1 or TRBD2, each matching 7 bases. Germline V gives CDR1 SEHNR, CDR2 FQNEAQ (reference sequence). CDR3 length equals 17 residues. Trimming removed 1 base from V and 2 bases from J, with 16 bases in between. The CDR3 loop reads CASSLGAGGAITDTQYF. CDR3 sequence (DNA): TGTGCCAGCAGCTTAGGAGCAGGGGGGGCAATCACAGATACGCAGTATTTT.

The chain couples TRBV4-2 to TRBJ2-1; a weak D match, TRBD2 (5 bases). The CDR3 spans 16 residues. The germline CDR1 and CDR2 sequences are LGHNA and YNFKEQ. V lost 0 bases and J 9 bases, leaving 18 bases between the germline ends. CDR3 bases: TGTGCCAGCAGCCAAGATGAGGTGGGAGTTGGGTTTGAGCAGTTCTTC. It yields the protein CASSQDEVGVGFEQFF.

The chain recombines TRBV19 with TRBJ1-4, with 7 bases aligning to TRBD1. The CDR3 runs 16 residues. Germline assignment: CDR1 LNHDA and CDR2 SQIVND (reference sequence). V gave up 6 bases and J gave up 5 bases; unmatched junction bases: 12. The CDR3 region has the DNA TGTGCCAGTAGGAATCTGGGACAGACACGAAATGAAAAACTGTTTTTT. Translated, it gives CASRNLGQTRNEKLFF.

This clone has just one count. For the CDR3, the DNA is TGTGCCATCAGTCCGGGGTCCCCCGAAGACTATGGCTACACCTTC. Translated, it gives CAISPGSPEDYGYTF. The chain recombines TRBV10-3 with TRBJ1-2; D remains ambiguous. In germline, CDR1 is ENHRY, CDR2 SYGVKD. V was clipped by 5 bases and J by 3 bases, with 16 bases between them. The CDR3 consists of 15 residues.

This clone was seen only once. This chain uses TRBV4-2 with TRBJ1-6, with D unresolved. Trimming stripped 0 bases from V and 1 base from J, with 13 bases between. CDR3 length: 18 amino acids. Per the germline V gene, CDR1 is LGHNA and CDR2 is YNFKEQ. The CDR3 spells CASSQDSPKESYNSPLHF. The CDR3, as DNA: TGTGCCAGCAGCCAAGATTCCCCCAAGGAATCCTATAATTCACCCCTCCACTTT.

This clone has a handful of counts. The chain couples TRBV27 to TRBJ2-1, with D perhaps matching TRBD2 (5 bases). Trimming removed 8 bases from V and 2 bases from J, with 16 bases in between. The CDR3 is 15 amino acids. Per the germline V gene, CDR1 is MNHEY and CDR2 is SMNVEV (reference sequence). CDR3 nucleotides: TGTGCCAGCCGGGGAGTTATTCGTACCTACAATGAGCAGTTCTTC. Translation gives CASRGVIRTYNEQFF.

The chain recombines TRBV14 with TRBJ2-1, with TRBD2 identical over 10 bases. Looked up from germline, CDR1 is SGHDN and CDR2 is FVKESK. The V and J ends lost 5 bases and 6 bases, in that order; junction bases with no gene match: 4. The CDR3 consists of 14 residues. DNA for the CDR3: TGTGCCAGCAGCGGACTAGCGGCAATCAATGAGCAGTTCTTC. Translating gives CASSGLAAINEQFF.

For the CDR3, the DNA is TGTGCCAGTAGTATTCGGGACAACACTGAAGCTTTCTTT. Translation: CASSIRDNTEAFF. V usage is TRBV19 and J usage is TRBJ1-1, with a possible D match to TRBD1 (5 bases). Germline V lookup: CDR1 LNHDA, CDR2 SQIVND (reference sequence). The CDR3 covers 13 residues. Trimming left V 3 bases short and J 2 bases short, with 7 bases between. The variable domain in full, with the rest retrieved from reference TRBV19 and TRBJ1-1, is DGGITQSPKYLFRKEGQNVTLSCEQNLNHDAMYWYRQDPGQGLRLIYYSQIVNDFQKGDIAEGYSVSREKKESFPLTVTSAQKNPTAFYLCASSIRDNTEAFFGQGTRLTVV.

The chain uses TRBV5-1 and TRBJ2-6; maybe TRBD1 (5 bases). CDR1 is SGHRS and CDR2 is YFSETQ in the germline V gene. V lost 3 bases and J lost 0, with 22 bases in between. The CDR3 runs to 20 residues. The CDR3, as DNA: TGCGCCAGCAGCTCTTCCTTATTACAGGTGACAAGCTCTGGGGCCAACGTCCTGACTTTC. Amino acid sequence: CASSSSLLQVTSSGANVLTF.

The chain has TRBV27 and TRBJ2-1, with D maybe TRBD2 (5 bases). The CDR3 totals 15 residues. CDR1 is MNHEY and CDR2 is SMNVEV in the germline V gene (reference sequence). Between the trimmed V and J ends, which lost 7 bases and 4 bases, there was a span of 17 bases. CDR3 coding DNA: TGTGCCAGCACCTCCCCGGGCAGCGGTTACAATGAGCAGTTCTTC. This encodes CASTSPGSGYNEQFF.

The chain couples TRBV18 to TRBJ1-1; D remains unclear. Germline V gene lookup returns CDR1 KGHSH and CDR2 LQKENI. Trimming took 1 base from V and 2 from J, leaving 11 bases between them. This CDR3 has 15 amino acids. CDR3: CASSPRLPPNTEAFF. In DNA form, the CDR3 reads TGTGCCAGCTCACCACGTCTTCCCCCTAACACTGAAGCTTTCTTT.

The gene calls are TRBV6-1 and TRBJ1-6, with 8 bases matching TRBD1. Unmatched junction bases numbered 3, after V lost 2 bases and J lost 6 bases. CDR1 is MNHNS, CDR2 SASEGT, per germline. The CDR3 is made up of 15 amino acids. CDR3 bases: TGTGCCAGCAGTGAATTAGGACAGGGTAATTCACCCCTCCACTTT. It is translated as CASSELGQGNSPLHF.

V usage is TRBV27 and J usage is TRBJ2-7; TRBD2 agrees at 10 bases. V was pared by 6 bases and J by 0 bases, with 5 bases of the junction left unmatched. Germline-derived CDR1 and CDR2 are MNHEY and SMNVEV (reference sequence). CDR3 length equals 15 residues. The CDR3 spells CASRPGLATSYEQYF. CDR3 nucleotides: TGTGCCAGCAGGCCGGGACTAGCGACCTCCTACGAGCAGTACTTC.

The rearrangement uses TRBV6-1 and TRBJ2-7; D gene ambiguous. V was cut by 3 bases and J by 4 bases, with 22 bases left in between. The germline gives CDR1 MNHNS, CDR2 SASEGT. This CDR3 comprises 17 residues. This CDR3 reads CASSEVFFNGGPYEQYF. DNA for the CDR3: TGTGCCAGCAGTGAGGTTTTCTTTAACGGTGGTCCTTACGAGCAGTACTTC.

J is TRBJ2-5 and V is TRBV5-6; 9 bases agree with TRBD1. Losses at the gene ends were 5 bases for V and 5 bases for J; bases not matched to a gene: 7. There are 14 residues in the CDR3. From germline, CDR1 is SGHDT and CDR2 YYEEEE. The CDR3 reads CASSLRQGVETQYF. CDR3 coding DNA: TGTGCCAGCAGTCTCCGACAGGGGGTTGAGACCCAGTACTTC.

The V and J genes are TRBV19 and TRBJ1-3; the D gene is possibly TRBD1 (6 bases). The CDR3 consists of 14 residues. Between the trimmed V and J ends, which lost 7 bases and 5 bases, there was a span of 15 bases. CDR1 and CDR2 (germline): LNHDA, SQIVND (reference sequence). The CDR3 sequence: CASKGDVGRNTIYF. The DNA of the CDR3 is TGTGCCAGTAAGGGGGACGTCGGAAGAAACACCATATATTTT.

The chain links TRBV9 to TRBJ2-1, with D perhaps matching TRBD1 (6 bases). V lost 0 bases and J 6 bases, leaving 10 bases between the germline ends. Germline CDR1 SGDLS, CDR2 YYNGEE. The CDR3 has 14 residues. The chain's CDR3 is CASSVGSTGNEQFF. The CDR3, as DNA: TGTGCCAGCAGCGTAGGCTCGACAGGCAATGAGCAGTTCTTC.

V usage is TRBV7-9 and J usage is TRBJ2-3; 16 bases map to TRBD2. This CDR3 comprises 15 residues. Trimming removed 5 bases from V and 15 bases from J; junction bases left unmatched: 11. CDR1 is SEHNR, CDR2 FQNEAQ, per germline (reference sequence). DNA for the CDR3: TGTGCCAGCAGCGGGACTAGCGGGGGGGCTACGGTATACTATTTT. Protein product: CASSGTSGGATVYYF.

DNA of the CDR3: TGTGCCAGCAGTTATTCTGGGAACTACAACACTGAAGCTTTCTTT. Residues: CASSYSGNYNTEAFF. The chain couples TRBV6-5 to TRBJ1-1; no definite D call. CDR3 length: 15 residues. CDR1 and CDR2 from the germline V gene are MNHEY and SVGAGI. V shed 3 bases and J shed 2 bases, with 13 bases lying between them.

The DNA of the CDR3 is TGCGCCAGCAGCCAAGGAAGGGTGGACAATGAGCAGTTCTTC. This sequence encodes CASSQGRVDNEQFF. The V and J genes are TRBV4-3 and TRBJ2-1, with D uncertain. Trimming removed 1 base at V and 5 bases at J, with 9 bases between. This CDR3 has 14 residues. CDR1 is LGHNA, CDR2 YSLEER, per germline.

The genes are TRBV5-6 and TRBJ1-3, with TRBD1 matching 8 bases. V trimming: 0 bases; J trimming: 3 bases; junction bases outside the gene matches: 2. CDR1 SGHDT and CDR2 YYEEEE come from the germline V gene. This CDR3 region has 15 residues. CDR3 bases: TGTGCCAGCAGCTTGGCAGGGGGCAATGGAAACACCATATATTTT. It specifies CASSLAGGNGNTIYF.

The chain couples TRBV28 to TRBJ1-2, with D maybe TRBD1 (5 bases). CDR3 size: 15 residues. Trimming shortened V by 5 bases and J by 4 bases, and 17 bases separated the two germline ends. The V gene's germline CDR1 is MDHEN and CDR2 SYDVKM. CDR3 region: CASSRTLRTPYGYTF. The CDR3, as DNA: TGTGCCAGCAGTCGGACACTTCGGACTCCCTATGGCTACACCTTC.

This chain joins TRBV18 and TRBJ1-5; the match to TRBD1 covers 8 bases. The CDR3 loop spans 17 amino acids. Losses at the gene ends were 4 bases for V and 3 bases for J; bases not matched to a gene: 11. Looked up from germline, CDR1 is KGHSH and CDR2 is LQKENI. The CDR3 loop reads CASSLTQDRASNQPQHF. CDR3 bases: TGTGCCAGCTCACTGACTCAGGACAGGGCTTCCAATCAGCCCCAGCATTTT.

This chain joins TRBV5-5 and TRBJ1-1; D perhaps matches TRBD1 (5 bases). Per the germline V gene, CDR1 is SGHKS and CDR2 is YYEKEE (reference sequence). The length of the CDR3 is 13 residues. V shed 1 base and J shed 1 base, with 5 bases lying between them. The CDR3 nucleotides read TGTGCCAGCAGCTTGCAGGGGAACACTGAAGCTTTCTTT. Its translation: CASSLQGNTEAFF.

The J gene is TRBJ1-5, the V gene TRBV5-6; a weak D match, TRBD1 (6 bases). The V and J ends lost 1 base and 6 bases respectively, with 11 bases between them. There are 14 residues in the CDR3. Germline-derived CDR1 and CDR2 are SGHDT and YYEEEE. The CDR3: CASSLWGPGQPQHF. Written as DNA, the CDR3 is TGTGCCAGCAGCTTGTGGGGGCCGGGTCAGCCCCAGCATTTT.